This TCR beta chain is drawn from a study of T cells after yellow fever vaccination. Study-wide points: Weaker, the secondary response peaked sooner, at day 5 versus 15.

The CDR3 is 15 residues long. Germline V gives CDR1 ENHRY, CDR2 SYGVKD. The junction had 7 bases not matched to a gene; V was cut back by 6 bases and J by 3 bases. A single record per CDR3 protein comes from TCRdb applying MiXCR to the 5' RACE reads. Of approximately 550,000 distinct CDR3 sequences listed, approximately 15% are singletons. In regard to this clonotype: The antigen is unknown.

This material consisted of PBMCs, taken on the day of the yellow fever booster vaccination. This clonotype originated in a man aged 25-40 years who received the YFV17D yellow fever vaccine. The chain has TRBV10-3 and TRBJ1-4, with 7 bases identical to TRBD1. DNA for the CDR3: TGTGCCATCAGCCGGGACAGTTTCCCTAATGAAAAACTGTTTTTT. Amino acids: CAISRDSFPNEKLFF.